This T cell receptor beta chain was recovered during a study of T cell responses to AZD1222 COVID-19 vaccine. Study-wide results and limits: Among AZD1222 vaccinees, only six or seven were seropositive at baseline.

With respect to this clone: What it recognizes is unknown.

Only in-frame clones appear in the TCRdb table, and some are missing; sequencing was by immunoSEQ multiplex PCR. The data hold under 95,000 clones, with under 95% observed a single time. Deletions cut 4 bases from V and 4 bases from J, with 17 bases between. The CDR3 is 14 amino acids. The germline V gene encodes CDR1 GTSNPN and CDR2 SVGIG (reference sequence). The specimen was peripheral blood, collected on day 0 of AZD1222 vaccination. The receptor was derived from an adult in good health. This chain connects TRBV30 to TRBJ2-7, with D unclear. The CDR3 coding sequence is TGTGCCTGGACCAAAAAGGGTTCTTCATACGAGCAGTACTTC. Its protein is CAWTKKGSSYEQYF. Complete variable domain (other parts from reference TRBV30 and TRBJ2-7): SQTIHQWPATLVQPVGSPLSLECTVEGTSNPNLYWYRQAAGRGLQLLFYSVGIGQISSEVPQNLSASRPQDRQFILSSKKLLLSDSGFYLCAWTKKGSSYEQYFGPGTRLTVT.